Below are 23 T cell receptor beta chains sequenced from a single sample in a study. The sorted Tregs were CD4+CD25+CD127-/low cells. TCRdb independently ran MiXCR on the 5' RACE reads; one entry per CDR3 protein. Among about 57,000 distinct CDR3 sequences, roughly 28% were seen once, and the ten largest hold 2.2%. The specimen sequenced was tumor-infiltrating Tregs sorted from the breast tumor. The receptors stem from a female donor with breast cancer.

In this sample, this clonotype turned up a few times. V gene TRBV5-1 combines with J gene TRBJ2-3; TRBD2 agrees at 7 bases. Per germline, CDR1 SGHRS and CDR2 YFSETQ. With 0 bases clipped from V and 3 bases from J, the junction kept 7 bases outside the gene matches. The CDR3 has 16 residues. This CDR3 is CASSLVAGSSTDTQYF. CDR3 nucleotide sequence: TGCGCCAGCAGCTTGGTAGCGGGTAGTAGTACAGATACGCAGTATTTT.

This clonotype was counted only a few times. The V and J genes are TRBV12-3 or TRBV12-4 and TRBJ1-2; maybe TRBD1 (5 bases). Trimming stripped 5 bases from V and 7 bases from J, with 11 bases between. This CDR3 contains 12 residues. The CDR3 protein is CASSHQGRGYTF. In DNA form, the CDR3 reads TGTGCCAGCAGTCACCAGGGTCGTGGCTACACCTTC.

This clonotype was counted between two and nine times. The rearrangement uses TRBV5-1 and TRBJ1-2; the match to TRBD1 covers 8 bases. Germline-derived CDR1 and CDR2 are SGHRS and YFSETQ. This CDR3 contains 13 residues. V shed 1 base, J shed 6 bases, and the junction held 2 bases outside the gene matches. In nucleotides, the CDR3 is TGCGCCAGCAGCTTGTCAGGGGGCGATGGCTACACCTTC. Protein product: CASSLSGGDGYTF.

This chain links TRBV20-1 with TRBJ2-1, with 9 positions matching TRBD2. CDR3 length: 14 amino acids. The V and J ends lost 1 base and 4 bases, in that order; junction bases with no gene match: 2. Germline V gene sequence: CDR1 DFQATT, CDR2 SNEGSKA (reference sequence). The DNA of the CDR3 is TGCAGTGCTAGAGGTAGCGGGGGTTACAATGAGCAGTTCTTC. It translates to CSARGSGGYNEQFF.

V and J are TRBV30 and TRBJ2-7; the D gene is possibly TRBD1 (6 bases). The CDR3 runs to 12 residues. Trimming pared 5 bases from V and 0 bases from J, leaving 8 bases between. Germline CDR1 and CDR2: GTSNPN and SVGIG (reference sequence). CDR3: CAWGQYSYEQYF. CDR3 coding DNA: TGTGCCTGGGGACAGTACTCCTACGAGCAGTACTTC.

Comments on this clonotype: With a much larger clone just one base away, this may be a read error. The V call is TRBV7-2, the J call TRBJ1-2; TRBD1 agrees at 7 bases. This CDR3 has 13 amino acids. From germline, CDR1 is SGHTA and CDR2 FQGNSA. Trimming took 5 bases from V and 7 from J; bases not matched to a gene: 7. This chain's CDR3 is CASSNLGQAGYTF. CDR3 bases: TGTGCCAGCAGCAATCTCGGACAGGCTGGCTACACCTTC. The entire variable domain, with the rest obtained from reference TRBV7-2 and TRBJ1-2, is as follows: GAGVSQSPSNKVTEKGKDVELRCDPISGHTALYWYRQSLGQGLEFLIYFQGNSAPDKSGLPSDRFSAERTGGSVSTLTIQRTQQEDSAVYLCASSNLGQAGYTFGSGTRLTVV.

This clonotype has at least ten counts. V gene TRBV12-3 or TRBV12-4 combines with J gene TRBJ2-1; the match to TRBD2 covers 8 bases. CDR3 length equals 16 residues. V was pared by 1 base and J by 4 bases, with 6 bases of the junction left unmatched. The CDR3 nucleotides are TGTGCCAGCAGTTTAGTGGCTAGCGGGCCTTACAATGAGCAGTTCTTC. It specifies CASSLVASGPYNEQFF.

With respect to this clonotype: The germline gene is not matched at one end of the junction; a read error may be the cause. The rearrangement links TRBV12-3 or TRBV12-4 to TRBJ2-1; D perhaps matches TRBD1 (6 bases). This CDR3 spans 17 amino acids. As DNA, the CDR3 is TGTACCAGCAGTTTTCAACCAACCAACAGGCCAGGGGATGAGCAGTTCTTC. Its protein is CTSSFQPTNRPGDEQFF.

This clonotype was seen many times. The chain links TRBV7-2 to TRBJ2-7; D uncertain. Trimming left V 1 base short and J 2 bases short, with 9 bases between. Germline CDR1 reads SGHTA; CDR2 reads FQGNSA. The CDR3 consists of 14 residues. The CDR3 protein is CASSLEPGAYEQYF. In nucleotides, the CDR3 is TGTGCCAGCAGCTTAGAGCCGGGTGCCTACGAGCAGTACTTC.

CDR3 coding DNA: TGCGCCAGCAGCCAGCCCAGGGCCTCCTTGGAGACCCAGTACTTC. Protein sequence: CASSQPRASLETQYF. The genes are TRBV4-1 and TRBJ2-5; D possibly corresponds to TRBD1 (5 bases). CDR3 length: 15 amino acids. Germline CDR1 reads MGHRA; CDR2 reads YSYEKL. V lost 3 bases and J 5 bases, leaving 16 bases between the germline ends.

The V gene is TRBV5-1, the J gene TRBJ2-2; D remains ambiguous. Germline loops: CDR1 SGHRS, CDR2 YFSETQ. The CDR3 covers 15 residues. V was shortened by 3 bases and J by 0 bases, with 9 bases between the two germline ends. The CDR3 reads CASSSRVPNTGELFF. Written as DNA, the CDR3 is TGCGCCAGCAGCTCAAGGGTCCCGAACACCGGGGAGCTGTTTTTT.

The CDR3 here is CASSPSRGGEDTQYF. The CDR3 DNA sequence: TGTGCCAGCAGTCCCTCGCGGGGAGGGGAAGATACGCAGTATTTT. The V and J genes are TRBV28 and TRBJ2-3, with 7 bases fitting TRBD2. V was pared by 5 bases and J by 5 bases, with 10 bases of the junction left unmatched. From germline, CDR1 is MDHEN and CDR2 SYDVKM. The CDR3 spans 15 residues.

This clonotype was counted between two and nine times. The J gene is TRBJ1-1, the V gene TRBV5-6; tentatively, D is TRBD1 (6 bases). The CDR3 loop spans 15 amino acids. The germline gives CDR1 SGHDT, CDR2 YYEEEE. The V end was cut by 7 bases, the J end by 1 base, with 17 bases between. The CDR3 region is CASGQQGPRNTEAFF. The CDR3 nucleotides read TGTGCCAGCGGTCAACAGGGACCAAGGAACACTGAAGCTTTCTTT.

The chain's CDR3 is CSAGSPTNEKLFF. The CDR3 DNA sequence: TGCAGCGCCGGCTCTCCAACTAATGAAAAACTGTTTTTT. The genes are TRBV29-1 and TRBJ1-4; no reliable D call. The CDR3 length is 13 residues. Germline values: CDR1 SQVTM, CDR2 ANQGSEA. The V end was cut by 7 bases, the J end by 0 bases, with 9 bases between.

This sequence joins TRBV7-2 and TRBJ2-7; D perhaps matches TRBD1 (6 bases). The V gene's germline CDR1 is SGHTA and CDR2 FQGNSA. Trimming removed 2 bases from V and 1 base from J, with 9 bases in between. The CDR3 sequence is 14 residues long. CDR3 DNA: TGTGCCAGCAGCTTAAGCGGACAGTCCTACGAGCAGTACTTC. Amino acids: CASSLSGQSYEQYF. The variable domain in full, with the rest retrieved from reference TRBV7-2 and TRBJ2-7, is GAGVSQSPSNKVTEKGKDVELRCDPISGHTALYWYRQSLGQGLEFLIYFQGNSAPDKSGLPSDRFSAERTGGSVSTLTIQRTQQEDSAVYLCASSLSGQSYEQYFGPGTRLTVT.

This clonotype has at least ten counts. This chain uses TRBV7-9 with TRBJ2-1; no definite D call. Trimming took off 1 base at V and 9 bases at J, with 16 bases between the two ends. Germline CDR1 and CDR2: SEHNR and FQNEAQ (reference sequence). This CDR3 is 15 amino acids long. DNA for the CDR3: TGTGCCAGCAGCTTAGAGACCCGAGCATATGGTGAGCAGTTCTTC. Translated, it gives CASSLETRAYGEQFF.

This clonotype occurred a few times. The V and J genes are TRBV6-2 or TRBV6-3 and TRBJ1-5; 8 nucleotides match TRBD1. Looked up from germline, CDR1 is MNHEY and CDR2 is SVGEGT. After removal of 8 bases from V and 2 bases from J, the junction contained 5 bases not matched to a gene. This CDR3 comprises 14 residues. Here the CDR3 DNA reads TGTGCCAGCGACCAGGGGGCTCGCAATCAGCCCCAGCATTTT. Residues: CASDQGARNQPQHF.

There are many counts of this clonotype. V and J are TRBV7-2 and TRBJ2-2; TRBD2 is a possible D gene (6 bases). The V gene lost 5 bases and the J gene lost 6 bases, with 10 bases spanning the gap. Germline V gives CDR1 SGHTA, CDR2 FQGNSA. This CDR3 has 13 amino acids. CDR3 sequence (DNA): TGTGCCAGCAGCCGGCCGGGGGCCGGGGAGCTGTTTTTT. The encoded protein is CASSRPGAGELFF.

There are many counts of this clonotype. The genes are TRBV18 and TRBJ2-7; D is uncertain. Looked up from germline, CDR1 is KGHSH and CDR2 is LQKENI. V was clipped by 6 bases and J by 3 bases, with 12 bases between them. This CDR3 is built from 13 residues. The CDR3: CASSTMSGYEQYF. The CDR3 DNA reads as TGTGCCAGCTCGACAATGAGTGGCTACGAGCAGTACTTC. Together with reference TRBV18 and TRBJ2-7, the CDR3 gives the full variable domain: NAGVMQNPRHLVRRRGQEARLRCSPMKGHSHVYWYRQLPEEGLKFMVYLQKENIIDESGMPKERFSAEFPKEGPSILRIQQVVRGDSAAYFCASSTMSGYEQYFGPGTRLTVT.

There are a few counts of this clonotype. The gene calls are TRBV12-3 or TRBV12-4 and TRBJ2-5, with D perhaps matching TRBD2 (5 bases). The CDR3 is 13 residues long. V was trimmed by 1 base and J by 7 bases, leaving 10 bases between them. The chain's CDR3 is CASSLDGVVTQYF. CDR3 in DNA: TGTGCCAGCAGTTTAGACGGGGTTGTGACCCAGTACTTC.

Comment on this clonotype: Just one base apart from a much larger clone, this may be a read error. The genes are TRBV6-2 or TRBV6-3 and TRBJ2-2, with D perhaps matching TRBD1 (5 bases). Germline V gene lookup returns CDR1 MNHEY and CDR2 SVGEGT. The V end was cut by 10 bases, the J end by 6 bases, with 15 bases between. The CDR3 spans 13 residues. CDR3 sequence (DNA): TGTGCCAACAGGCAATTCATGGCCGGGGAGCTGTTTTTT. This sequence encodes CANRQFMAGELFF.

By sample share, this clonotype is medium-sized. CDR3 sequence (DNA): TGTGCCAGCAGCTTAACCCCCCTACAGGGATACGAGCAGTACTTC. Its protein product is CASSLTPLQGYEQYF. The chain uses TRBV7-6 and TRBJ2-7, with D possibly TRBD1 on 6 matching bases. V lost 2 bases to trimming and J lost 4 bases, with 15 bases between them. CDR1 is SGHVS, CDR2 FNYEAQ, per germline. This CDR3 spans 15 amino acids.

The chain is built from TRBV4-2 and TRBJ2-3, with 8 positions matching TRBD1. Germline V lookup: CDR1 LGHNA, CDR2 YNFKEQ. This CDR3 region has 15 residues. Trimming at V came to 3 bases and at J to 3 bases, leaving 5 bases not matched to a gene. The CDR3 protein is CASSQDRTGTDTQYF. CDR3 DNA: TGTGCCAGCAGCCAGGATCGGACAGGGACAGATACGCAGTATTTT.